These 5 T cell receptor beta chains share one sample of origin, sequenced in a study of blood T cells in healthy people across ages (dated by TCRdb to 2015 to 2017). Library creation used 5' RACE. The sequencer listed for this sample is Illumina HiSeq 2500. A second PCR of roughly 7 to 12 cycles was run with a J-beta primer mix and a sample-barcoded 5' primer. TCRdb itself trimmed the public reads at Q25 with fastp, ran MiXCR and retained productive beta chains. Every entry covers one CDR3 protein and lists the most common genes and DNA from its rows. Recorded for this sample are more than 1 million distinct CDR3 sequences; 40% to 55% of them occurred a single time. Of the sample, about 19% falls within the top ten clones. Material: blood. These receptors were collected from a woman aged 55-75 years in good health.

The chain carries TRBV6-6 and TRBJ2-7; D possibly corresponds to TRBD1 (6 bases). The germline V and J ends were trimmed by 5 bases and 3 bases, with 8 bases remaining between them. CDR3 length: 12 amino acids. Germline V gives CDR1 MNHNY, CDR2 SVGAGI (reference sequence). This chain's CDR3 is CASSRQDYEQYF. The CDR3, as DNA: TGTGCCAGCAGTCGACAGGACTACGAGCAGTACTTC.

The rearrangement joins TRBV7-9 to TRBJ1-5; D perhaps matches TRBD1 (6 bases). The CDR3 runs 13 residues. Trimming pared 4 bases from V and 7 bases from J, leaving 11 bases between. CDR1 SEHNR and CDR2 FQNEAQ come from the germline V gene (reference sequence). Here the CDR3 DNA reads TGTGCCAGCAGCTCAGGGGCTGGGCAGCCCCAGCATTTT. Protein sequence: CASSSGAGQPQHF.

The CDR3 region is CAISDSRENGYTF. DNA for the CDR3: TGTGCCATCAGTGATAGCAGGGAGAATGGCTACACCTTC. The chain couples TRBV10-3 to TRBJ1-2, with D possibly being TRBD1 (5 bases). The CDR3 has 13 amino acids. Germline assignment: CDR1 ENHRY and CDR2 SYGVKD. The V gene lost 3 bases and the J gene lost 6 bases, with 11 bases spanning the gap.

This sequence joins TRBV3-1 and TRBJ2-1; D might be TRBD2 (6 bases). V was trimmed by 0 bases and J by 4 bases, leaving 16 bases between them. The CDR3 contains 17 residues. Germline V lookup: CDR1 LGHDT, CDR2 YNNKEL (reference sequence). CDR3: CASSQEPGLGTYNEQFF. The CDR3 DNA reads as TGTGCCAGCAGCCAAGAGCCGGGACTGGGGACTTACAATGAGCAGTTCTTC.

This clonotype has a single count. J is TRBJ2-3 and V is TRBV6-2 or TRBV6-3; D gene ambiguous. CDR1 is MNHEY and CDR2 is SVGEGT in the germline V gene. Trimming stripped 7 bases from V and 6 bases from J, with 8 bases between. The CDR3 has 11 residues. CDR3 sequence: CASTFADTQYF. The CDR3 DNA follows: TGTGCCAGCACATTTGCGGATACGCAGTATTTT.